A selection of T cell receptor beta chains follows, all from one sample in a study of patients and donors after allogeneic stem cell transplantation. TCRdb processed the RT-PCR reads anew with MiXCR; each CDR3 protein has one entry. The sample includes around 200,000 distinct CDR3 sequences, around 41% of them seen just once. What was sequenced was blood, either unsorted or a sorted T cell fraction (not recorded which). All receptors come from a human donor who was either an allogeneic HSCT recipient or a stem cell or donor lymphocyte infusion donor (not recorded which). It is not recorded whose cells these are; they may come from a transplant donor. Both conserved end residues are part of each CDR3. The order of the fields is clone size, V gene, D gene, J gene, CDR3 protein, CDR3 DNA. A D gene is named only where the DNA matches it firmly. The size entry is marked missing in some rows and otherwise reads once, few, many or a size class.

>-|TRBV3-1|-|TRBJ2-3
CASSQVTAPPTQYF
TGTGCCAGCAGCCAAGTTACTGCTCCTCCTACGCAGTATTTT
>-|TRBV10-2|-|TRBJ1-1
CASSEYAANTEAFF
TGCGCCAGCAGTGAGTATGCAGCGAACACTGAAGCTTTCTTT
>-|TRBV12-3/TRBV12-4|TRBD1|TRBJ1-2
CASRASRTGRNYGYTF
TGTGCCAGCAGGGCCTCACGGACAGGGCGTAACTATGGCTACACCTTC
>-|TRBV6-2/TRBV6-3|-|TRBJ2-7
CASSYVRLGAYEQYF
TGTGCCAGCAGTTACGTCCGACTCGGGGCCTACGAGCAGTACTTC
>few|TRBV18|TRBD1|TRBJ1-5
CASSQGQAINQPQHF
TGTGCCAGCTCGCAGGGACAGGCTATCAATCAGCCCCAGCATTTT
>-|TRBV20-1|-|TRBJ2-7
CSAKDQARYEQYF
TGCAGTGCCAAGGATCAGGCCCGCTACGAGCAGTACTTC
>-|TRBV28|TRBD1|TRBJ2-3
CASSSSRTGMTDTQYF
TGTGCCAGCAGTTCTTCCAGGACAGGGATGACAGATACGCAGTATTTT
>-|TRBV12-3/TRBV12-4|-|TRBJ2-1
CASSFRGSYNEQFF
TGTGCCAGCAGTTTTCGAGGCTCGTACAATGAGCAGTTCTTC
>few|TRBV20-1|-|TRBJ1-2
CSAANDRSQPGYTF
TGCAGTGCTGCCAACGACAGGTCCCAGCCGGGCTACACCTTC
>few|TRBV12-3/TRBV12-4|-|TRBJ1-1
CASSPRELEGAFF
TGTGCCAGCAGCCCCAGGGAATTAGAAGGAGCTTTCTTT
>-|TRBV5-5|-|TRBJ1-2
CASSLDWEAGYTF
TGTGCCAGCAGCTTGGATTGGGAGGCTGGCTACACCTTC
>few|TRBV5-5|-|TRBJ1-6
CASSLGRQVNSPLHF
TGTGCCAGCAGCTTGGGAAGACAGGTTAATTCACCCCTCCACTTT
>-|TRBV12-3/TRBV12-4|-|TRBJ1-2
CASSHDIGYGYTF
TGTGCCAGCAGTCATGACATTGGTTATGGCTACACCTTC
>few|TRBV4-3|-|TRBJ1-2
CASSQGAPDYGYTF
TGCGCCAGCAGCCAAGGGGCACCTGACTATGGCTACACCTTC
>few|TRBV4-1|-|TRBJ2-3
CASSHELSRIGGTDTQYF
TGCGCCAGCAGCCACGAATTGTCTCGAATCGGGGGCACAGATACGCAGTATTTT
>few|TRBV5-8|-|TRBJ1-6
CASSNRGGRIGSSYNSPLHF
TGTGCCAGCAGCAACCGCGGGGGACGGATTGGCAGCTCCTATAATTCACCCCTCCACTTT
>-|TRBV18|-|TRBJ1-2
CASSPLDYGYTF
TGTGCCAGCTCACCATTGGACTATGGCTACACCTTC
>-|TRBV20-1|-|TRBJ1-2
CSARAGGYTF
TGCAGTGCTAGAGCGGGTGGCTACACCTTC
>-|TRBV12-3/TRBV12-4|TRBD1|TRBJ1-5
CASNPQGAFQPQHF
TGTGCCAGCAACCCACAGGGGGCTTTTCAGCCCCAGCATTTT
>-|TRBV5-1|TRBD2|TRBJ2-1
CASRLAGAQNNEQFF
TGCGCCAGCCGTCTAGCGGGGGCGCAAAACAATGAGCAGTTCTTC
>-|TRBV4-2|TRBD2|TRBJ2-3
CASSQPGLAGGTDTQYF
TGTGCCAGCAGCCAACCGGGACTAGCGGGGGGCACAGATACGCAGTATTTT
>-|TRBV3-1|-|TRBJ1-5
CASSQEALGGNQPQHF
TGTGCCAGCAGCCAAGAAGCCCTGGGGGGCAATCAGCCCCAGCATTTT
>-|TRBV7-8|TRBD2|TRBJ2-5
CASSYSSRGAVETQYF
TGTGCCAGCAGCTACTCATCGCGGGGGGCCGTCGAGACCCAGTACTTC
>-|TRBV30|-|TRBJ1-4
CAWRPTESWALFF
TGTGCCTGGAGGCCGACCGAATCCTGGGCACTGTTTTTT
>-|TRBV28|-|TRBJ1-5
CASSSPGRGSPQHF
TGTGCCAGCAGTTCCCCGGGCCGGGGATCGCCCCAGCATTTT
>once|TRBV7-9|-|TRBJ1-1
CASSLGFGLSTEAFF
TGTGCCAGCAGCTTAGGATTCGGGCTTTCCACTGAAGCTTTCTTT
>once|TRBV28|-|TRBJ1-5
CASSRPSGTNQPQHF
TGTGCCAGCAGCCGCCCTTCGGGGACGAATCAGCCCCAGCATTTT
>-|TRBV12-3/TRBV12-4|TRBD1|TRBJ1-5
CASSLEGTGRQPQHF
TGTGCCAGCAGTTTGGAAGGGACAGGGCGCCAGCCCCAGCATTTT
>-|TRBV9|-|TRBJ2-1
CASSDRDFQDEQFF
TGTGCCAGCAGCGACCGGGACTTCCAAGATGAGCAGTTCTTC
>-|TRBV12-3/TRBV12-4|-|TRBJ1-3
CASNKQGRGNTIYF
TGTGCCAGCAACAAACAGGGCCGGGGAAACACCATATATTTT
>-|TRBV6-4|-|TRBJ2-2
CASSLKADTGELFF
TGTGCCAGCAGTCTAAAAGCGGACACCGGGGAGCTGTTTTTT
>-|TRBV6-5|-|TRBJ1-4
CASRKDRGVEKLFF
TGTGCCAGCAGAAAGGACAGAGGAGTGGAAAAACTGTTTTTT
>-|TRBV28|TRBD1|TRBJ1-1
CASTNPRGQGNTEAFF
TGTGCCAGCACCAACCCCAGGGGACAGGGCAACACTGAAGCTTTCTTT
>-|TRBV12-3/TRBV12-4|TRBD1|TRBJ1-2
CASSLETGGSYGYTF
TGTGCCAGCAGTTTGGAGACAGGGGGCTCCTATGGCTACACCTTC
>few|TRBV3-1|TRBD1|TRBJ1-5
CASSQDLSGGVQPQHF
TGTGCCAGCAGCCAAGATCTCTCAGGGGGTGTACAGCCCCAGCATTTT
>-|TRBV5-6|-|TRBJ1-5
CASSLRGAVQPQHF
TGTGCCAGCAGCTTGCGGGGGGCGGTTCAGCCCCAGCATTTT
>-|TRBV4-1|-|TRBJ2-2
CASSQDYLNTGELFF
TGCGCCAGCAGCCAAGATTACCTTAACACCGGGGAGCTGTTTTTT